Each of the 3 T cell receptor beta chains below was sequenced from the same sample in a study of molecular identifiers for immune sequencing clone quantification. TCRdb fed the PCR reads into MiXCR, producing one record per CDR3 protein. The sample includes a few hundred thousand distinct CDR3 sequences, roughly a quarter of them seen just once. Sequencing was performed on naive CD8+ T cells from blood, with Jurkat cell RNA spiked in. Subset indicated: FACS-sorted CD8+CD4-CCR7+CD45RA+ naive T cells. All receptors come from a human donor in good health. Some libraries in this study had Jurkat cell RNA spiked in.

The sample holds many counts of this clonotype. The J gene is TRBJ2-5, the V gene TRBV12-3 or TRBV12-4; 7 bases are a match to TRBD2. V was clipped by 7 bases and J by 1 base; unmatched bases: 3. CDR3 length: 13 residues. The CDR3 loop reads CASTRGGQETQYF. The CDR3 region has the DNA TGTGCCAGCACCCGCGGGGGCCAAGAGACCCAGTACTTC.

The J gene is TRBJ1-3, the V gene TRBV5-4, with D tentatively TRBD1 (6 bases). Deletions cut 4 bases from V and 7 bases from J, with 12 bases between. The CDR3 is made up of 13 amino acids. Looked up from germline, CDR1 is SGHNT and CDR2 is YYREEE (reference sequence). CDR3 DNA: TGTGCCAGCAGCCTAGGACAGTGGAACACCATATATTTT. Protein: CASSLGQWNTIYF.

V and J are TRBV5-3 and TRBJ1-1; 11 positions agree with TRBD1. TRBV5-3 is marked as an open reading frame, function uncertain. Unmatched junction bases numbered 14, after V lost 10 bases and J lost 0 bases. The CDR3 runs to 17 residues. The CDR3 spells CAGSAPGQGVLNTEAFF. The CDR3 nucleotides are TGTGCCGGCAGCGCTCCGGGACAGGGGGTTTTGAACACTGAAGCTTTCTTT.